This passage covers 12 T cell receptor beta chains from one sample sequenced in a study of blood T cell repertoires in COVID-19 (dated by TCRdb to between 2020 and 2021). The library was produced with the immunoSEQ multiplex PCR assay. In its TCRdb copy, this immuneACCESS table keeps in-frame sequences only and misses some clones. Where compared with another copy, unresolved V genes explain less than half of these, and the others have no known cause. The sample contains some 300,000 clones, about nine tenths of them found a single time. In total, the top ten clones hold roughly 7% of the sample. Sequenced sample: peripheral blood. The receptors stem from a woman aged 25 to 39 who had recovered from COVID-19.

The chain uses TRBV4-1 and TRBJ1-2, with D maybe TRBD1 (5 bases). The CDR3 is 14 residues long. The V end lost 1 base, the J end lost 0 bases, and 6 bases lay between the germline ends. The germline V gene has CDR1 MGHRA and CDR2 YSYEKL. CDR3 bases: TGCGCCAGCAGCCAAGCGACAGCTAACTATGGCTACACCTTC. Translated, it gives CASSQATANYGYTF.

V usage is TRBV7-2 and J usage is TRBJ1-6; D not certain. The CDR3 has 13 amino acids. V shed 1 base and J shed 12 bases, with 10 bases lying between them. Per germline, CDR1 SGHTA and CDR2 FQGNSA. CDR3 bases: TGTGCCAGCAGCTTAGAAGAGGATATACCCCTCCACTTT. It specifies CASSLEEDIPLHF.

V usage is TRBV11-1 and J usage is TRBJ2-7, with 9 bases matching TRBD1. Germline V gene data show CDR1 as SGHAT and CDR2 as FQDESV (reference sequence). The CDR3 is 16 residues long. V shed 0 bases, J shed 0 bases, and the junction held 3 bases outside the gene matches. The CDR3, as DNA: TGTGCCAGCAGCTTAGCCGGGACAGGGTTCTCCTACGAGCAGTACTTC. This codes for CASSLAGTGFSYEQYF.

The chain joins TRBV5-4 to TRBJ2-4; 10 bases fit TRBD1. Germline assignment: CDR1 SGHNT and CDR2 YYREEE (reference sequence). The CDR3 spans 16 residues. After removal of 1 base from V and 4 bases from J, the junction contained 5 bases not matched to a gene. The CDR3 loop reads CASSLYQGQGKNIQYF. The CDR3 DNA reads TGTGCCAGCAGCTTGTACCAGGGACAGGGGAAAAACATTCAGTACTTC.

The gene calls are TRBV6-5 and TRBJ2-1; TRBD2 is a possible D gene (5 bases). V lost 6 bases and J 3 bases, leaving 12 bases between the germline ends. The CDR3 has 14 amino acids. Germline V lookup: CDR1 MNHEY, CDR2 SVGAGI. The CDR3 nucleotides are TGTGCCAGCAGGAGCGGCAACTTCTACAATGAGCAGTTCTTC. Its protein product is CASRSGNFYNEQFF.

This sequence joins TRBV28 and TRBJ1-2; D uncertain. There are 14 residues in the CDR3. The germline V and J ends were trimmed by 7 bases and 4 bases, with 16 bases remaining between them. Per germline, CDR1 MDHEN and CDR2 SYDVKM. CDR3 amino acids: CASISSGEFYGYTF. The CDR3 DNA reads TGTGCCAGCATCTCGAGTGGAGAATTCTATGGCTACACCTTC.

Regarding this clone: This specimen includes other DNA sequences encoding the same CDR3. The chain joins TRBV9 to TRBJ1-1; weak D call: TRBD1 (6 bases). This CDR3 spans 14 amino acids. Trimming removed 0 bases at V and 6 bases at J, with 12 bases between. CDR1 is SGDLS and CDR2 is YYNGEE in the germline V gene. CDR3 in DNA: TGTGCCAGCAGCGTAGATCAGGGGTCCCCTGAAGCTTTCTTT. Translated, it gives CASSVDQGSPEAFF.

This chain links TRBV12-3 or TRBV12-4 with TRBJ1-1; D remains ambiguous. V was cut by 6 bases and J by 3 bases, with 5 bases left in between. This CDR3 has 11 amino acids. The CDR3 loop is CASSYYTEAFF. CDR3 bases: TGTGCCAGCAGCTATTACACTGAAGCTTTCTTT.

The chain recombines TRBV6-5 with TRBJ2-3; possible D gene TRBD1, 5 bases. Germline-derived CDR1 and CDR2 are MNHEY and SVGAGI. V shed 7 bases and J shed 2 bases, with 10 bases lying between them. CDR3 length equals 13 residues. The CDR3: CASKSRDTDTQYF. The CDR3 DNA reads TGTGCCAGCAAATCCAGGGACACAGATACGCAGTATTTT.

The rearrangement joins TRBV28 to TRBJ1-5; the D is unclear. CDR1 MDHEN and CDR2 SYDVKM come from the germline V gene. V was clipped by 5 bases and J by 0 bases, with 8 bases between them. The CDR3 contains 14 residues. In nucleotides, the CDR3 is TGTGCCAGCAGTATAACAGTTAGCAATCAGCCCCAGCATTTT. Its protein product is CASSITVSNQPQHF.

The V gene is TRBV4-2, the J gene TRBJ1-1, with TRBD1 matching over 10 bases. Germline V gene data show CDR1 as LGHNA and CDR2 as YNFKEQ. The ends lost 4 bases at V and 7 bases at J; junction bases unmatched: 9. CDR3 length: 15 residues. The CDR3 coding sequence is TGTGCCAGCAGCCCCCTCGGACAGGGGGGGGATGAAGCTTTCTTT. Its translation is CASSPLGQGGDEAFF.

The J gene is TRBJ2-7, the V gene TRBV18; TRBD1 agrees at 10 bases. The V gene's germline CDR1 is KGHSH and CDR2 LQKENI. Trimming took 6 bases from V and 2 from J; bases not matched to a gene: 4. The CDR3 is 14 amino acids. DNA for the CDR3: TGTGCCAGCTCCGACAGGGGGCTAGCCTACGAGCAGTACTTC. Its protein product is CASSDRGLAYEQYF.